A single sample gave rise to the 25 T cell receptor beta chains below, sequenced in a study of identical twins (dated by TCRdb to 2016 to 2017). Library construction relied on 5' RACE. TCRdb shows the sequencer as Illumina HiSeq 2000. TCRdb reprocessed the public reads (quality trimming at Q25 with fastp, clone calling with MiXCR) and kept in-frame beta chains. Each entry is one CDR3 protein sequence, shown with its most common DNA and genes. A total of hundreds of thousands of distinct CDR3 sequences appear in this sample, about 7.5% of them only once. The top ten hold less than 2% of the sample. This sample was also put to use in a study of yellow fever vaccine responses in identical twins.

Sequenced: memory (CD45RO+) T cells sorted from blood. The intended sense of this specimen's cell subset or site label: CD45RO+ enriched T cells. The source of these receptors is a woman under 30 in good health.

This clonotype was seen repeatedly, ten times or more. The chain couples TRBV7-2 to TRBJ2-2, with TRBD2 matching over 10 bases. The CDR3 contains 16 residues. The ends lost 5 bases at V and 3 bases at J; junction bases unmatched: 6. Germline V CDR1 and CDR2: SGHTA, FQGNSA. CDR3 sequence reads: CASSQGTSVYTGELFF. The CDR3 bases are TGTGCCAGCAGCCAGGGGACTAGCGTATACACCGGGGAGCTGTTTTTT. Full variable domain (rest looked up from reference TRBV7-2 and TRBJ2-2): GAGVSQSPSNKVTEKGKDVELRCDPISGHTALYWYRQSLGQGLEFLIYFQGNSAPDKSGLPSDRFSAERTGGSVSTLTIQRTQQEDSAVYLCASSQGTSVYTGELFFGEGSRLTVL.

This clonotype was recorded at least ten times. V and J are TRBV27 and TRBJ1-6; 9 bases are shared with TRBD1. Germline CDR1 is MNHEY and CDR2 is SMNVEV (reference sequence). The CDR3 is 16 residues long. The trim removed 5 bases at V and 8 bases at J, leaving 10 bases unmatched. DNA for the CDR3: TGTGCCAGCAGTGCTACCTCACAGGGGGCTCATTCACCCCTCCACTTT. Residues: CASSATSQGAHSPLHF.

There are many counts of this clonotype. V is TRBV7-9 and J is TRBJ2-7; TRBD1 aligns across 9 bases. The CDR3 is 15 amino acids. Per the germline V gene, CDR1 is SEHNR and CDR2 is FQNEAQ (reference sequence). The trim removed 4 bases at V and 7 bases at J, leaving 11 bases unmatched. The CDR3 reads CASSSTQGAHSEQYF. The CDR3 DNA reads as TGTGCCAGCAGCTCCACACAGGGGGCCCACTCGGAGCAGTACTTC.

V is TRBV20-1 and J is TRBJ2-7; D is unresolved. V was shortened by 4 bases and J by 4 bases, with 5 bases between the two germline ends. Germline V gene data show CDR1 as DFQATT and CDR2 as SNEGSKA (reference sequence). This CDR3 contains 10 residues. The CDR3 DNA sequence: TGCAGTGCTAAAGATTACGAGCAGTACTTC. This sequence encodes CSAKDYEQYF.

This clonotype came up a few times. The chain couples TRBV5-1 to TRBJ2-5; TRBD1 might be the D (6 bases). Germline lookup yields CDR1 SGHRS and CDR2 YFSETQ. CDR3 length equals 14 residues. The V gene lost 3 bases and the J gene lost 5 bases, with 14 bases spanning the gap. CDR3 sequence (DNA): TGCGCCAGCAGCTCCCACAGGGCGGAGGAGACCCAGTACTTC. This translates into CASSSHRAEETQYF.

There are many counts of this clonotype. The V and J genes are TRBV24-1 and TRBJ2-1; D ambiguous. The germline V and J ends were trimmed by 0 bases and 9 bases, with 11 bases remaining between them. The CDR3 runs to 14 residues. Germline V CDR1 and CDR2: KGHDR, SFDVKD. CDR3 sequence reads: CATSDLNSLGEQFF. The CDR3 nucleotides are TGTGCCACCAGTGATTTGAACAGCCTAGGTGAGCAGTTCTTC.

This clonotype was found a few times. The V and J genes are TRBV11-2 and TRBJ2-4; D gene unclear. Trimming removed 1 base at V and 0 bases at J, with 25 bases between. Germline V lookup: CDR1 SGHAT, CDR2 FQNNGV. There are 21 residues in the CDR3. CDR3 coding DNA: TGTGCCAGCAGCTTAGGGGTCGACAATTTGGGGTCTCATTTAGCCAAAAACATTCAGTACTTC. Protein product: CASSLGVDNLGSHLAKNIQYF.

This clonotype has a count of ten or more. The junction shows a germline mismatch at one end, possibly a read error. This chain connects TRBV7-7 to TRBJ2-2; the match to TRBD1 covers 7 bases. Germline V gene lookup returns CDR1 SSHAT and CDR2 FNYEAQ (reference sequence). The CDR3 contains 13 residues. CDR3 nucleotides: TGTGCTAGCAGCTTAGGGACAGCCGGGGAGCTGTTTTTT. This gives the protein CASSLGTAGELFF.

This chain links TRBV19 with TRBJ2-1; TRBD2 agrees at 8 bases. The CDR3 is 15 amino acids. Germline V CDR1 and CDR2: LNHDA, SQIVND (reference sequence). The J segment lost 4 bases and the V segment lost 2 bases, leaving 4 bases of the junction unmatched. The CDR3 loop is CASSITAGGYNEQFF. Here the CDR3 DNA reads TGTGCCAGTAGTATAACGGCGGGAGGTTACAATGAGCAGTTCTTC. Filled out from reference TRBV19 and TRBJ2-1, the complete variable domain reads DGGITQSPKYLFRKEGQNVTLSCEQNLNHDAMYWYRQDPGQGLRLIYYSQIVNDFQKGDIAEGYSVSREKKESFPLTVTSAQKNPTAFYLCASSITAGGYNEQFFGPGTRLTVL.

The chain has TRBV28 and TRBJ2-2; the match to TRBD2 covers 9 bases. Per germline, CDR1 MDHEN and CDR2 SYDVKM. The CDR3 spans 16 residues. J lost 2 bases, V lost 5 bases, and 6 bases had no gene match. The CDR3 loop is CASSPRLAANTGELFF. CDR3 nucleotide sequence: TGTGCCAGCAGTCCAAGACTAGCGGCAAACACCGGGGAGCTGTTTTTT.

This clonotype showed up many times. The chain uses TRBV7-8 and TRBJ1-1; no definite D call. This CDR3 is built from 14 residues. Germline CDR1 and CDR2: SGHVS and FQNEAQ. The V end lost 3 bases, the J end lost 4 bases, and 12 bases lay between the germline ends. CDR3 loop: CASSFRQAGTEAFF. CDR3 nucleotides: TGTGCCAGCAGCTTCCGCCAGGCTGGCACTGAAGCTTTCTTT.

This clonotype has only a few counts. The J gene is TRBJ2-7, the V gene TRBV29-1; TRBD2 matches 11 bases. The germline gives CDR1 SQVTM, CDR2 ANQGSEA. CDR3 length equals 15 residues. V lost 7 bases, J lost 0 bases, and 8 bases stayed unmatched. The CDR3 bases are TGCAGCGGTCTAGGCACTAGCGGGAGCTCCTACGAGCAGTACTTC. Residues: CSGLGTSGSSYEQYF.

This clonotype was seen ten or more times. The chain carries TRBV12-3 or TRBV12-4 and TRBJ1-1; D remains unclear. The CDR3 has 12 residues. With 7 bases removed from V and 6 bases from J, the gap between germline ends came to 12 bases. CDR3 nucleotides: TGTGCCAGCACGGAAGGCCGGTCTGAAGCTTTCTTT. Translating it yields CASTEGRSEAFF.

The sample holds a few counts of this clonotype. It is unclear where the CDR3 begins or ends on the DNA, so no DNA is shown, and the CDR3 is as TCRdb lists it. The rearrangement uses TRBV12-3 or TRBV12-4 and TRBJ2-2; the table gives TRBD1 as D, unverified against the DNA. The CDR3 extends over 15 residues, inclusive of both ends. The CDR3 protein is CASSHGQGFGELFFF.

At least ten counts were recorded for this clonotype. V is TRBV5-1 and J is TRBJ1-1; possibly TRBD1 for D (5 bases). Looked up from germline, CDR1 is SGHRS and CDR2 is YFSETQ. The germline V and J ends were trimmed by 3 bases and 1 base, with 7 bases remaining between them. The CDR3 is made up of 13 amino acids. CDR3 in amino acids: CASSSQGNTEAFF. Here the CDR3 DNA reads TGCGCCAGCAGCTCCCAGGGGAACACTGAAGCTTTCTTT.

V is TRBV28 and J is TRBJ2-7, with a possible D match to TRBD2 (7 bases). Germline V CDR1 and CDR2: MDHEN, SYDVKM. Trimming removed 8 bases at V and 8 bases at J, with 28 bases between. The CDR3 is 16 amino acids. The CDR3 spells CASRVSSGGRGGQQYF. CDR3 coding DNA: TGTGCCAGCCGGGTCTCGAGTGGGGGGCGCGGGGGCCAGCAGTACTTC.

The gene calls are TRBV4-3 and TRBJ2-7; D is possibly TRBD2 (6 bases). The V gene lost 0 bases and the J gene lost 5 bases, with 8 bases spanning the gap. The length of the CDR3 is 13 residues. The germline gives CDR1 LGHNA, CDR2 YSLEER. The CDR3 here is CASSQDRRDEQYF. The CDR3 nucleotides are TGCGCCAGCAGCCAAGATAGGAGGGACGAGCAGTACTTC.

This clonotype was picked up many times. This sequence joins TRBV20-1 and TRBJ1-5, with 9 positions matching TRBD1. The CDR3 extends over 14 amino acids. V trimming: 1 base; J trimming: 9 bases; junction bases outside the gene matches: 7. Germline CDR1 DFQATT, CDR2 SNEGSKA (reference sequence). CDR3 sequence: CSARGQGEVWPQHF. The DNA of the CDR3 is TGCAGTGCTAGAGGACAGGGGGAGGTATGGCCCCAGCATTTT.

The V gene is TRBV30, the J gene TRBJ2-5, with TRBD2 as a possible D gene (7 bases). CDR1 is GTSNPN and CDR2 is SVGIG in the germline V gene (reference sequence). Trimming took off 0 bases at V and 5 bases at J, with 13 bases between the two ends. The CDR3 consists of 14 residues. The CDR3 reads CAWSVGGARETQYF. The CDR3 DNA sequence: TGTGCCTGGAGTGTAGGGGGGGCTCGGGAGACCCAGTACTTC.

This clonotype was seen only a few times. The chain employs TRBV9 and TRBJ2-1; 10 nucleotides line up with TRBD2. Trimming took 0 bases from V and 2 from J; bases not matched to a gene: 8. CDR1 is SGDLS, CDR2 YYNGEE, per germline. The CDR3 consists of 18 residues. The CDR3 nucleotides read TGTGCCAGCAGCGTAGGTGCTAGCGGGGGACCCCCCTACAATGAGCAGTTCTTC. Translation: CASSVGASGGPPYNEQFF.

This clonotype was counted a few times. A single base separates this from a much larger clone, so it may be a read error. This chain joins TRBV6-4 and TRBJ2-1; TRBD2 agrees at 12 bases. CDR3 length: 15 amino acids. The ends lost 0 bases at V and 8 bases at J; junction bases unmatched: 2. From germline, CDR1 is MRHNA and CDR2 SNTAGT. The CDR3 region has the DNA TGTGCCAGCAGTGACTCGACTAGCGGGAGCCATGAGCAGTTCTTC. Protein sequence: CASSDSTSGSHEQFF.

The genes are TRBV20-1 and TRBJ1-1, with D possibly matching TRBD1 (5 bases). CDR1 is DFQATT and CDR2 is SNEGSKA in the germline V gene (reference sequence). The CDR3 runs to 11 residues. The V end lost 3 bases, the J end lost 5 bases, and 7 bases lay between the germline ends. CDR3 coding DNA: TGCAGTGCTAGGGGGGAAACTGAAGCTTTCTTT. Translating gives CSARGETEAFF.

DNA for the CDR3: TGTGCCAGCAGCCCCCGGGACAGCTATGGCTACACCTTC. Residues: CASSPRDSYGYTF. The V gene is TRBV3-1, the J gene TRBJ1-2; TRBD1 agrees at 7 bases. V shed 4 bases, J shed 4 bases, and the junction held 3 bases outside the gene matches. CDR3 length: 13 residues. The germline CDR1 and CDR2 sequences are LGHDT and YNNKEL (reference sequence). Full variable domain (rest looked up from reference TRBV3-1 and TRBJ1-2): DTAVSQTPKYLVTQMGNDKSIKCEQNLGHDTMYWYKQDSKKFLKIMFSYNNKELIINETVPNRFSPKSPDKAHLNLHINSLELGDSAVYFCASSPRDSYGYTFGSGTRLTVV.

The V call is TRBV12-3 or TRBV12-4, the J call TRBJ1-5, with 7 bases aligning to TRBD1. With 2 bases clipped from V and 9 bases from J, the junction kept 13 bases outside the gene matches. The CDR3 consists of 16 residues. The DNA for the CDR3 is TGTGCCAGCAGTTTAATGAAGACAGGGAGGCCCAGGCCCCAGCATTTT. It translates to CASSLMKTGRPRPQHF.

With respect to this clonotype: Relative to the germline gene, one junction end is altered; a read error may explain this. In DNA form, the CDR3 reads TGTACCAGCAGTCGACTGACAGGGAGCCAAATCTCCTACAATGAGCAGTTCTTC. Its translation is CTSSRLTGSQISYNEQFF. This rearrangement joins TRBV3-1 to TRBJ2-1; 7 nucleotides match TRBD1. The germline CDR1 and CDR2 sequences are LGHDT and YNNKEL (reference sequence). The length of the CDR3 is 18 residues.